The present T cell receptor beta chain was sequenced within a study of blood T cell repertoires in COVID-19. The wider study: Some COVID-19 samples were acute and others convalescent; all came from the United States, Italy and Spain. Sources were T cells, B-cell-depleted T cells, or PBMCs; the material itself was cDNA or gDNA.

The CDR3 length is 15 residues. V lost 5 bases and J lost 9; bases outside the gene matches: 8. Looked up from germline, CDR1 is SGHRS and CDR2 is YFSETQ. As handled by the study authors: Reference gene primer amplification gave estimated nucleated cell counts. Repertoires were generated with immunoSEQ multiplex PCR, while TCRdb's copy carries only in-frame clones and drops some. The D gene and trimming were derived from the DNA, and the V and J assignments and clone size from that table. The sample contains 200,000 to 250,000 clones, approximately 81% of which appear only once. What was sequenced was peripheral blood. The TCR comes from a man aged 30 to 39 with active or convalescent COVID-19. The V gene is TRBV5-1, the J gene TRBJ2-2, with 12 nucleotides matching TRBD1. The CDR3 loop reads CASRRGQGARRELFF. CDR3 nucleotide sequence: TGCGCCAGCAGACGGGGACAGGGGGCGCGAAGGGAGCTGTTTTTT.